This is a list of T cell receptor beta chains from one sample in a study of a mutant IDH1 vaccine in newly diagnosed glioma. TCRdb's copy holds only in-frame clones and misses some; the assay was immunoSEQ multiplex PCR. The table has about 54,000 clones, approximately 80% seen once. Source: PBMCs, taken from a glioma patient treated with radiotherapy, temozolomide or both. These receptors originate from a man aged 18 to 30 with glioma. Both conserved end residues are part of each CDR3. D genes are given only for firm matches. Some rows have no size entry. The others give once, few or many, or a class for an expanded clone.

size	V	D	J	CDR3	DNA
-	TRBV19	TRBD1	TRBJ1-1	CASSRQGGTTEAFF	TGTGCCAGTAGTAGACAGGGGGGTACGACTGAAGCTTTCTTT
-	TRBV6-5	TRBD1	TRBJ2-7	CASSPGTGYEQYF	TGTGCCAGCAGCCCCGGGACAGGCTACGAGCAGTACTTC
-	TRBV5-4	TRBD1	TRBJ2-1	CASSLIGQALLYNEQFF	TGTGCCAGCAGCTTGATAGGACAGGCTCTCCTATACAATGAGCAGTTCTTC
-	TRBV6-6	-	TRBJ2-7	CASRESLYYEQYF	TGTGCCAGCCGGGAGTCCTTGTACTACGAGCAGTACTTC
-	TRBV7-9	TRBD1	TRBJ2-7	CASSQDRDRAYEQYF	TGTGCCAGCAGCCAAGACCGGGACAGGGCCTACGAGCAGTACTTC
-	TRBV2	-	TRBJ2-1	CASSLDSSYNEQFF	TGTGCCAGCAGTTTGGACAGCTCCTACAATGAGCAGTTCTTC
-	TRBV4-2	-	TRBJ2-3	CASRGQLNTDTQYF	TGTGCCAGCCGCGGACAGCTCAACACAGATACGCAGTATTTT
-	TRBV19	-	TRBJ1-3	CASEGGSSGNTIYF	TGTGCCAGTGAGGGTGGGAGCTCTGGAAACACCATATATTTT
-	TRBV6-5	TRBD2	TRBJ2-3	CASSYIAGVTDTQYF	TGTGCCAGCAGTTACATAGCGGGGGTCACAGATACGCAGTATTTT
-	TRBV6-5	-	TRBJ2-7	CASSRREADLGEQYF	TGTGCCAGCAGCCGCAGGGAGGCTGATTTGGGCGAGCAGTACTTC
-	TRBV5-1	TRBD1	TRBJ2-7	CASSLWGQDSYEQYF	TGCGCCAGCAGCTTGTGGGGACAGGACTCCTACGAGCAGTACTTC
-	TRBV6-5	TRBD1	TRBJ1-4	CASNKQGATNEKLFF	TGTGCCAGCAATAAACAGGGGGCGACTAATGAAAAACTGTTTTTT
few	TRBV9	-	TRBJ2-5	CYGETQYF	TGTTATGGAGAGACCCAGTACTTC
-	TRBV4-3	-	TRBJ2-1	CASSQDGVGRRNEQFF	TGCGCCAGCAGCCAAGATGGGGTAGGCAGAAGGAATGAGCAGTTCTTC
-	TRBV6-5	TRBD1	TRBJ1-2	CASSFSGGGNSGYTF	TGTGCCAGCAGTTTTTCAGGGGGAGGAAATTCTGGCTACACCTTC
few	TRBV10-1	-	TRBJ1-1	CASLPRDLF	TGCGCCAGTCTTCCGCGGGACCTCTTT